This T cell receptor (beta chain) was captured by sequencing in a study of T-cell memory formation after mild COVID-19. As for the study in general: Largely donor-specific sequence clusters came from a couple of donors.

After 5'RACE with constant-segment primers, TCR alpha and TCR beta cDNA libraries carrying sample barcodes and UMIs were obtained. One entry per CDR3 protein, called by TCRdb with MiXCR from the 5' RACE reads. The sample gives about 420,000 distinct CDR3 sequences, 23% of which show up once; approximately 14% is in the top ten. This clonotype was seen only a few times. Its antigen remains unidentified. Trimming left V 8 bases short and J 0 bases short, with 20 bases between. This CDR3 has 16 amino acids. Germline V gives CDR1 LNHDA, CDR2 SQIVND (reference sequence). Findings and caveats of the study: There was a balanced CD4/CD8 profile in clones contracting day 15 to 85, and later expanders leaned CD4+. Contracting CD8+ clones were enriched in EMRA, CD4+ mainly in CM and EM.

This clonotype originated in an adult woman who had mild COVID-19 (a few samples of this study predate the infection). Cell type and time point are not known. What was sequenced was PBMCs or a T cell subset sorted from them (not recorded which). The chain links TRBV19 to TRBJ2-7; D may be TRBD2 (5 bases). CDR3 residues: CASASSVWESSYEQYF. In nucleotides, the CDR3 is TGTGCCAGTGCATCATCTGTGTGGGAGAGCTCCTACGAGCAGTACTTC.